The 21 T cell receptor beta chains listed next were all sequenced from one sample in a study of early T cells in non-severe SARS-CoV-2 infection. TCRdb processed the 5' RACE reads anew with MiXCR; each CDR3 protein has one entry. The sample lists fewer than 75,000 distinct CDR3 sequences; over 20% were seen once. Sequencing was performed on whole blood, taken at baseline. These receptors were collected from an adult who was a healthcare worker with PCR-confirmed SARS-CoV-2 infection or an uninfected control (not recorded which).

The V gene is TRBV6-5, the J gene TRBJ1-5; TRBD1 is a possible D gene (6 bases). Trimming left V 10 bases short and J 4 bases short, with 17 bases between. This CDR3 is 14 amino acids long. CDR1 is MNHEY and CDR2 is SVGAGI in the germline V gene. DNA for the CDR3: TGTGCCACAACCCCACTCCAGGGGAATCAGCCCCAGCATTTT. This sequence encodes CATTPLQGNQPQHF.

This clonotype was counted a few times. The gene calls are TRBV3-1 and TRBJ1-6; weak D call: TRBD1 (5 bases). Trimming took off 1 base at V and 6 bases at J, with 13 bases between the two ends. This CDR3 is built from 16 residues. Germline V gives CDR1 LGHDT, CDR2 YNNKEL (reference sequence). CDR3 nucleotides: TGTGCCAGCAGCCAAGGTTGGGGGAGCCCTAATTCACCCCTCCACTTT. Its protein product is CASSQGWGSPNSPLHF.

J is TRBJ2-1 and V is TRBV30, with no clear D. CDR1 GTSNPN and CDR2 SVGIG come from the germline V gene (reference sequence). The CDR3 totals 13 residues. Trimming took 3 bases from V and 6 from J, leaving 12 bases between them. CDR3 sequence: CAWRGGPSNEQFF. The DNA of the CDR3 is TGTGCCTGGAGAGGCGGCCCAAGCAATGAGCAGTTCTTC.

The chain links TRBV7-3 to TRBJ2-5; D is unclear. CDR3 length equals 13 residues. CDR1 and CDR2 from the germline V gene are SGHTA and FQGTGA. V was clipped by 8 bases and J by 2 bases, with 12 bases between them. This CDR3 reads CASCRTNQETQYF. The CDR3 region has the DNA TGTGCCAGCTGTCGAACTAATCAAGAGACCCAGTACTTC.

The CDR3 DNA is TGTGCCAGCAGCCGCGACGGCTCAAGGGCCAACGTCCTGACTTTC. Its translation: CASSRDGSRANVLTF. This chain connects TRBV9 to TRBJ2-6; D remains unclear. The germline V gene encodes CDR1 SGDLS and CDR2 YYNGEE. This CDR3 is built from 15 residues. Deletions cut 4 bases from V and 5 bases from J, with 13 bases between.

This clonotype was detected ten times or more. The CDR3 sequence: CASSQQDRVLSSYNEQFF. CDR3 DNA sequence: TGTGCCAGCAGCCAGCAGGACAGGGTCCTTAGCTCCTACAATGAGCAGTTCTTC. This rearrangement joins TRBV3-1 to TRBJ2-1; 8 nucleotides align to TRBD1. Looked up from germline, CDR1 is LGHDT and CDR2 is YNNKEL (reference sequence). The CDR3 totals 18 residues. J gave up 0 bases and V 3 bases, and 10 bases lay outside the gene matches.

This rearrangement joins TRBV9 to TRBJ2-5, with D possibly TRBD1 on 5 matching bases. CDR3 length: 13 amino acids. The germline V gene has CDR1 SGDLS and CDR2 YYNGEE. The ends were cut back, 3 bases at V and 4 bases at J, with 10 bases in the middle. The CDR3 DNA sequence: TGTGCCAGCAGCGCCGGTCAGGGAGAGACCCAGTACTTC. It is translated as CASSAGQGETQYF. Based on the CDR3 plus reference TRBV9 and TRBJ2-5, the full variable domain is DSGVTQTPKHLITATGQRVTLRCSPRSGDLSVYWYQQSLDQGLQFLIQYYNGEERAKGNILERFSAQQFPDLHSELNLSSLELGDSALYFCASSAGQGETQYFGPGTRLLVL.

This clonotype was counted between two and nine times. The CDR3 sequence is CASSQEGQHSFNEKLFF. In nucleotides, the CDR3 is TGCGCCAGCAGCCAAGAGGGACAGCATTCTTTTAATGAAAAACTGTTTTTT. The J gene is TRBJ1-4, the V gene TRBV4-1; 7 bases are a match to TRBD1. Looked up from germline, CDR1 is MGHRA and CDR2 is YSYEKL. V was clipped by 0 bases and J by 4 bases; unmatched bases: 8. This CDR3 comprises 17 residues.

This CDR3 reads CASSLGWTGGLDEQFF. CDR3 in DNA: TGTGCCAGCAGCTTAGGTTGGACAGGGGGCCTAGATGAGCAGTTCTTC. The rearrangement joins TRBV13 to TRBJ2-1, with TRBD1 matching over 11 bases. Germline lookup yields CDR1 PRHDT and CDR2 FYEKMQ (reference sequence). Trimming at V came to 0 bases and at J to 8 bases, leaving 6 bases not matched to a gene. This CDR3 has 16 residues.

The gene calls are TRBV7-6 and TRBJ2-7; TRBD2 aligns across 10 bases. The germline CDR1 and CDR2 sequences are SGHVS and FNYEAQ. V gave up 5 bases and J gave up 6 bases; unmatched junction bases: 13. The CDR3 is made up of 16 amino acids. CDR3 amino acids: CASSPYRTSGHFEQYF. The CDR3 DNA is TGTGCCAGCAGCCCCTACCGGACTAGCGGACACTTCGAGCAGTACTTC.

The rearrangement links TRBV11-2 to TRBJ2-2; D remains ambiguous. V shed 1 base and J shed 5 bases, with 11 bases lying between them. The germline V gene encodes CDR1 SGHAT and CDR2 FQNNGV. The CDR3 consists of 15 residues. In nucleotides, the CDR3 is TGTGCCAGCAGCTTAGGAGTTGGTGGGACCGGGGAGCTGTTTTTT. Translation gives CASSLGVGGTGELFF.

The chain couples TRBV18 to TRBJ1-4; D is ambiguous. The germline V and J ends were trimmed by 2 bases and 3 bases, with 10 bases remaining between them. The germline CDR1 and CDR2 sequences are KGHSH and LQKENI. The CDR3 extends over 15 amino acids. The CDR3 coding sequence is TGTGCCAGCTCACCAAGCCGGGAACCTAATGAAAAACTGTTTTTT. This gives the protein CASSPSREPNEKLFF.

This clonotype was observed a few times. The V and J genes are TRBV7-6 and TRBJ2-1, with 8 bases matching TRBD1. The CDR3 covers 16 residues. Germline V gene data show CDR1 as SGHVS and CDR2 as FNYEAQ. V trimming: 4 bases; J trimming: 2 bases; junction bases outside the gene matches: 7. CDR3 in DNA: TGTGCCAGCAGCTCCCAGGGGGCGCCTACCTACAATGAGCAGTTCTTC. Its protein is CASSSQGAPTYNEQFF. The entire variable domain, with the rest obtained from reference TRBV7-6 and TRBJ2-1, is as follows: GAGVSQSPRYKVTKRGQDVALRCDPISGHVSLYWYRQALGQGPEFLTYFNYEAQQDKSGLPNDRFSAERPEGSISTLTIQRTEQRDSAMYRCASSSQGAPTYNEQFFGPGTRLTVL.

This clonotype was detected a few times. This chain joins TRBV30 and TRBJ1-1; D uncertain. Germline lookup yields CDR1 GTSNPN and CDR2 SVGIG (reference sequence). Trimming took 0 bases from V and 0 from J, leaving 5 bases between them. There are 13 residues in the CDR3. The CDR3 sequence is CAWSVRMNTEAFF. The CDR3 region has the DNA TGTGCCTGGAGTGTACGGATGAACACTGAAGCTTTCTTT.

The genes are TRBV18 and TRBJ2-1, with 7 bases fitting TRBD1. CDR3 size: 14 residues. Germline lookup yields CDR1 KGHSH and CDR2 LQKENI. The J segment lost 6 bases and the V segment lost 4 bases, leaving 6 bases of the junction unmatched. The CDR3, as DNA: TGTGCCAGCTCACAGGAGACAGGGAGCAATGAGCAGTTCTTC. Translating gives CASSQETGSNEQFF.

This clonotype was detected a few times. The chain recombines TRBV7-2 with TRBJ1-1; D possibly corresponds to TRBD1 (6 bases). Germline V gives CDR1 SGHTA, CDR2 FQGNSA. With 1 base removed from V and 7 bases from J, the gap between germline ends came to 13 bases. This CDR3 region has 14 residues. Here the CDR3 reads CASSLGTASREAFF. The CDR3 DNA reads TGTGCCAGCAGCTTAGGGACAGCCAGCCGTGAAGCTTTCTTT. The full variable domain, rest sourced from reference TRBV7-2 and TRBJ1-1, is GAGVSQSPSNKVTEKGKDVELRCDPISGHTALYWYRQSLGQGLEFLIYFQGNSAPDKSGLPSDRFSAERTGGSVSTLTIQRTQQEDSAVYLCASSLGTASREAFFGQGTRLTVV.

This clonotype has a handful of counts. The J gene is TRBJ1-2, the V gene TRBV5-1; 9 positions match TRBD1. The CDR3 has 14 amino acids. The V gene end was trimmed by 9 bases and the J gene end by 2 bases; junction bases not matched to a gene: 8. Germline-derived CDR1 and CDR2 are SGHRS and YFSETQ. CDR3 sequence: CATKGQGANYGYTF. CDR3 nucleotide sequence: TGCGCCACCAAGGGACAGGGTGCAAACTATGGCTACACCTTC.

V usage is TRBV2 and J usage is TRBJ1-5; 7 positions match TRBD1. This CDR3 has 17 amino acids. V shed 7 bases and J 0 bases; nucleotides not matched to a gene: 12. Germline loops: CDR1 SNHLY, CDR2 FYNNEI. CDR3 in amino acids: CASKLDRWGVSNQPQHF. In DNA form, the CDR3 reads TGTGCCAGCAAGCTGGACAGGTGGGGAGTTAGCAATCAGCCCCAGCATTTT.

The chain employs TRBV12-3 or TRBV12-4 and TRBJ1-4, with D possibly being TRBD1 (6 bases). The V end lost 3 bases, the J end lost 8 bases, and 13 bases lay between the germline ends. This CDR3 has 14 amino acids. The CDR3, as DNA: TGTGCCAGCAGTTTCAGGGGCGGGGACGAAAAACTGTTTTTT. Translated: CASSFRGGDEKLFF.

In its sample, this clonotype was seen a few times. The chain has TRBV30 and TRBJ1-3; D unclear. The CDR3 has 12 residues. Germline V gene lookup returns CDR1 GTSNPN and CDR2 SVGIG (reference sequence). The germline V and J ends were trimmed by 4 bases and 0 bases, with 4 bases remaining between them. CDR3 nucleotides: TGTGCCTGGACGGGCTCTGGAAACACCATATATTTT. It translates to CAWTGSGNTIYF.

This clonotype was picked up many times. CDR3 DNA sequence: TGTGCCAGCAGCCCCTGGGGGGGGAACTATGGCTACACCTTC. Protein sequence: CASSPWGGNYGYTF. The J gene is TRBJ1-2, the V gene TRBV5-4; tentative D call: TRBD1 (5 bases). Trimming removed 4 bases at V and 2 bases at J, with 12 bases between. This CDR3 is built from 14 residues. CDR1 is SGHNT and CDR2 is YYREEE in the germline V gene (reference sequence). Drawing the rest from reference TRBV5-4 and TRBJ1-2, the complete variable domain is ETGVTQSPTHLIKTRGQQVTLRCSSQSGHNTVSWYQQALGQGPQFIFQYYREEENGRGNFPPRFSGLQFPNYSSELNVNALELDDSALYLCASSPWGGNYGYTFGSGTRLTVV.